This T cell receptor (beta chain) was profiled in a study of cytomegalovirus exposure and HLA in healthy donors. Points from the study as a whole: According to the study, 150 to 200 TCR beta chains were cytomegalovirus-associated.

As to this clone: No antigen is known for it.

PCR used 60 Vbeta primers and 13 Jbeta primers. The data were produced by immunoSEQ multiplex PCR, yet TCRdb's version contains in-frame clones alone and is incomplete. The table lists about 120,000 clones, 83% of them singletons. The V gene's germline CDR1 is SGHRS and CDR2 YFSETQ. With 4 bases clipped from V and 3 bases from J, the junction kept 6 bases outside the gene matches. This CDR3 region has 14 residues. Sequenced material: PBMCs. The TCR comes from a woman in her thirties or forties in good health and CMV-seropositive. The V gene is TRBV5-1, the J gene TRBJ2-5, with 7 bases lining up with TRBD1. DNA for the CDR3: TGCGCCAGCAGCCGTTCTACAGGGGAAGAGACCCAGTACTTC. Its protein product is CASSRSTGEETQYF.